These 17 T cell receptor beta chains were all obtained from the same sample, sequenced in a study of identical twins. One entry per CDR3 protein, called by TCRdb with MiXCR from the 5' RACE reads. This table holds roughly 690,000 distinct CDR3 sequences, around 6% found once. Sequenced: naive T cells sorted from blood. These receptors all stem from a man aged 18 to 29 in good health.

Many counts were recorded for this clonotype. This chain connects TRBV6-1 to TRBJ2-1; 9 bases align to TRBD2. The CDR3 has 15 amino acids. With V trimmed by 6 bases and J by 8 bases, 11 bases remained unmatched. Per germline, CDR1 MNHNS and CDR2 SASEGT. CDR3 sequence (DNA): TGTGCCAGCAGCATAATAGCGGGAGAGGTCGATGAGCAGTTCTTC. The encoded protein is CASSIIAGEVDEQFF.

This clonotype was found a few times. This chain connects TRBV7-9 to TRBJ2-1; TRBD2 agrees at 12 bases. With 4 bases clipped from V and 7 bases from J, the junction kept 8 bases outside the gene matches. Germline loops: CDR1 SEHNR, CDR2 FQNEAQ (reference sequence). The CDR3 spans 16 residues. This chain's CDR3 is CASSSLAGGPNNEQFF. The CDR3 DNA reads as TGTGCCAGCAGCTCGCTAGCGGGAGGGCCTAATAATGAGCAGTTCTTC.

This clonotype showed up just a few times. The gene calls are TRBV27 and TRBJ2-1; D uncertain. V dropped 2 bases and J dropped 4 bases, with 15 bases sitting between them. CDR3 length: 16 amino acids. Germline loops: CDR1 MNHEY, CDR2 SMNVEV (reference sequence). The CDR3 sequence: CASSLTRERRYNEQFF. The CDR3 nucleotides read TGTGCCAGCAGTTTAACCCGTGAACGGCGGTACAATGAGCAGTTCTTC.

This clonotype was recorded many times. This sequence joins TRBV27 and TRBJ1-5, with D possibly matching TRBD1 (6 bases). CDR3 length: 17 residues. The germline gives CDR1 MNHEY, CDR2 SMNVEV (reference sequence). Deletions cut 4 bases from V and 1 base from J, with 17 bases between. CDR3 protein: CASSSLAGGGSNQPQHF. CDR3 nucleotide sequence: TGTGCCAGCAGTTCCCTCGCCGGAGGGGGGAGCAATCAGCCCCAGCATTTT.

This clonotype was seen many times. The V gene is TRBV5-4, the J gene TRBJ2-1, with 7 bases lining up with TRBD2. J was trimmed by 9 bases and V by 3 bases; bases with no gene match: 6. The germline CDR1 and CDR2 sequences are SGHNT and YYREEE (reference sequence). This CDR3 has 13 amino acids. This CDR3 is CASSYRREPEQFF. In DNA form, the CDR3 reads TGTGCCAGCAGCTATAGGCGGGAGCCTGAGCAGTTCTTC.

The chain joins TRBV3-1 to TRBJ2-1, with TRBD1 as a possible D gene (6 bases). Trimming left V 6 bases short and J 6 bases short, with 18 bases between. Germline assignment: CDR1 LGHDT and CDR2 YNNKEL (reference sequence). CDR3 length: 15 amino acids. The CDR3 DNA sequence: TGTGCCAGCAGTTCGGCGAGGGGGAGTGGCAATGAGCAGTTCTTC. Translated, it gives CASSSARGSGNEQFF.

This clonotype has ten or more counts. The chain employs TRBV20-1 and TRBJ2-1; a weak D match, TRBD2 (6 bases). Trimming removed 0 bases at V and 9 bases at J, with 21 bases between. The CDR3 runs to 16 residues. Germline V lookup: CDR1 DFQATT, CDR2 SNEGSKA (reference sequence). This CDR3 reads CSARDFLASAGSEQFF. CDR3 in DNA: TGCAGTGCTAGAGATTTTCTGGCTAGCGCGGGTAGTGAGCAGTTCTTC.

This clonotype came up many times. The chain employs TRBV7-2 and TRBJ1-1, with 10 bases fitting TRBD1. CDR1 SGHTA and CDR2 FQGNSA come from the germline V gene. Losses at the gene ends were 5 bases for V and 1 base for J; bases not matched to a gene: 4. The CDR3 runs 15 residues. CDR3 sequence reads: CASSARDRGNTEAFF. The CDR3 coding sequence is TGTGCCAGCAGCGCGCGGGACAGGGGGAACACTGAAGCTTTCTTT.

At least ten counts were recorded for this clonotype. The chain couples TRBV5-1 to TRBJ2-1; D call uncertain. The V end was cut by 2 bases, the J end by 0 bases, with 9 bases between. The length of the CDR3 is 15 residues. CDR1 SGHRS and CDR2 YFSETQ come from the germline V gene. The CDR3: CASSLRMSSYNEQFF. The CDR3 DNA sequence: TGCGCCAGCAGCTTACGGATGAGCTCCTACAATGAGCAGTTCTTC.

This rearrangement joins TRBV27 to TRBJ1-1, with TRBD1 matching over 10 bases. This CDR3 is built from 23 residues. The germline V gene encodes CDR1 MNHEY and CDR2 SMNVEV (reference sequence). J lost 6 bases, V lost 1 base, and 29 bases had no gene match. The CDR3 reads CASSLWIDRGQRKANTGGPEAFF. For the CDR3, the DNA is TGTGCCAGCAGTTTATGGATCGACAGGGGGCAACGAAAAGCTAACACGGGCGGACCTGAAGCTTTCTTT.

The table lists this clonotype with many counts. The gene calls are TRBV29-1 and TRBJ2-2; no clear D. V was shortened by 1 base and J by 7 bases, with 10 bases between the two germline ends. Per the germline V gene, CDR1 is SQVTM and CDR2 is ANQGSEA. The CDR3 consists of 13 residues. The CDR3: CSVEGYDDGELFF. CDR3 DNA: TGCAGCGTTGAAGGGTATGATGACGGGGAGCTGTTTTTT.

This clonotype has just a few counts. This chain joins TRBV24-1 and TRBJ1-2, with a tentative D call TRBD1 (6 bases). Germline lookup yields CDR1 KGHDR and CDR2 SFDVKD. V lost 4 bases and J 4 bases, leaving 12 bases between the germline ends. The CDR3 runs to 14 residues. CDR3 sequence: CATSDPDRSYGYTF. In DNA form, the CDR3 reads TGTGCCACCAGTGACCCGGACAGAAGCTATGGCTACACCTTC.

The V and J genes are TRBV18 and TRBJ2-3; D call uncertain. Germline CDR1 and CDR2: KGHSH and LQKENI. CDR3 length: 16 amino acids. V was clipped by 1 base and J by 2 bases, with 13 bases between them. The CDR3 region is CASSPQVPSTTDTQYF. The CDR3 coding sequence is TGTGCCAGCTCACCACAGGTTCCCTCAACCACAGATACGCAGTATTTT.

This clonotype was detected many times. The CDR3 coding sequence is TGTGCCAGCAGCCAACAGTTCGGCCCCGAGTATGAGCAGTTCTTC. Translation: CASSQQFGPEYEQFF. The chain combines TRBV7-2 with TRBJ2-1; D is unresolved. Per germline, CDR1 SGHTA and CDR2 FQGNSA. Trimming stripped 5 bases from V and 8 bases from J, with 19 bases between. This CDR3 is 15 amino acids long.

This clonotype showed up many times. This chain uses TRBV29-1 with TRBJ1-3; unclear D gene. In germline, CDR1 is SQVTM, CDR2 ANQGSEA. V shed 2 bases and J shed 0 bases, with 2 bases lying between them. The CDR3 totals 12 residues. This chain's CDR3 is CSVELSGNTIYF. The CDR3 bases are TGCAGCGTTGAACTCTCTGGAAACACCATATATTTT.

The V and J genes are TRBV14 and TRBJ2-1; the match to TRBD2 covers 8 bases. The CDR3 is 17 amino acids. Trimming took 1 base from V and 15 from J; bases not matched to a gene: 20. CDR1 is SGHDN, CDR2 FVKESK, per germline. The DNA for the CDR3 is TGTGCCAGCAGCCAAGGATCGGTTGGCGGGAGGTTGTCAGCTGGGTTCTTC. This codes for CASSQGSVGGRLSAGFF. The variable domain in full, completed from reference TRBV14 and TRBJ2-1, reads EAGVTQFPSHSVIEKGQTVTLRCDPISGHDNLYWYRRVMGKEIKFLLHFVKESKQDESGMPNNRFLAERTGGTYSTLKVQPAELEDSGVYFCASSQGSVGGRLSAGFFGPGTRLTVL.

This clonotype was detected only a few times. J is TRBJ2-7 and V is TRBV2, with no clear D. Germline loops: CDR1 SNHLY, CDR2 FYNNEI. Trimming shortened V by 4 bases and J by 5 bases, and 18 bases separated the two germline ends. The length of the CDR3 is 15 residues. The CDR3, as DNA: TGTGCCAGCAGTGGGGCGGCAGCTACTGTGAACGAGCAGTACGTC. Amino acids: CASSGAAATVNEQYV.